One and the same sample provided the 11 T cell receptor beta chains below, sequenced in a study of human T cells and chemical hapten exposure. Noted time point: patch test 2, 6 weeks after DPC sensitization. Noted treatment: therapeutic diphenylcyclopropenone sensitization with weekly scalp DPC. TCRdb redid the calling of the RACE reads with MiXCR, one entry per CDR3 protein. The table has about 40,000 distinct CDR3 sequences, 3% to 3.5% seen once. The source was whole blood, collected in connection with sensitization to the hapten diphenylcyclopropenone (DPC). The receptors were sampled from a man between 35 and 55 years old with alopecia areata. Some clones in this sample may be carry-over from other donors' samples.

This clonotype was found many times. This chain links TRBV10-3 with TRBJ1-1; TRBD1 might be the D (5 bases). The germline V and J ends were trimmed by 4 bases and 5 bases, with 8 bases remaining between them. The CDR3 consists of 12 residues. Germline V gene data show CDR1 as ENHRY and CDR2 as SYGVKD. CDR3 residues: CAISGGETEAFF. CDR3 nucleotides: TGTGCCATCAGTGGAGGGGAGACTGAAGCTTTCTTT.

This clonotype was observed many times. The rearrangement links TRBV15 to TRBJ2-1, with 7 bases lining up with TRBD1. There are 17 residues in the CDR3. Germline V gene sequence: CDR1 LNHNV, CDR2 YYDKDF (reference sequence). V shed 3 bases and J 0 bases; nucleotides not matched to a gene: 8. In DNA, the CDR3 is TGTGCCACCAGCAGCCCCTCGGCAGGGGGCTCCTACAATGAGCAGTTCTTC. Its translation: CATSSPSAGGSYNEQFF.

This clonotype was picked up many times. The V gene is TRBV20-1, the J gene TRBJ2-5; 9 positions match TRBD1. Germline V gives CDR1 DFQATT, CDR2 SNEGSKA (reference sequence). With 1 base clipped from V and 5 bases from J, the junction kept 5 bases outside the gene matches. This CDR3 is built from 14 residues. The CDR3 DNA is TGCAGTGCTAGAGTGACAGGGGGTCGGGAGACCCAGTACTTC. It translates to CSARVTGGRETQYF.

This clonotype was seen many times. V and J are TRBV28 and TRBJ1-5; possibly TRBD1 for D (5 bases). Germline V gene sequence: CDR1 MDHEN, CDR2 SYDVKM. V dropped 3 bases and J dropped 2 bases, with 14 bases sitting between them. This CDR3 is 16 amino acids long. The CDR3 spells CASSLTGVEGNQPQHF. The CDR3 DNA is TGTGCCAGCAGTTTGACGGGGGTCGAGGGCAATCAGCCCCAGCATTTT.

This clonotype was detected many times. This chain uses TRBV6-6 with TRBJ1-1, with TRBD1 as a possible D gene (5 bases). V gave up 5 bases and J gave up 3 bases, with 22 bases separating them. The CDR3 has 17 residues. The germline V gene encodes CDR1 MNHNY and CDR2 SVGAGI (reference sequence). The CDR3 here is CASSPTLKALGDTEAFF. CDR3 in DNA: TGTGCCAGCAGTCCCACCCTAAAAGCACTAGGGGACACTGAAGCTTTCTTT.

Ten or more counts support this clonotype. In DNA form, the CDR3 reads TGTGCCAGCAGCTTAGTTGCGAACCAGCAGTTCTTC. Translation: CASSLVANQQFF. The chain employs TRBV11-2 and TRBJ2-1; no clear D. The CDR3 has 12 residues. Germline assignment: CDR1 SGHAT and CDR2 FQNNGV. With 1 base removed from V and 11 bases from J, the gap between germline ends came to 9 bases.

This clonotype was recorded at least ten times. The rearrangement links TRBV7-2 to TRBJ1-1; 9 nucleotides agree with TRBD1. J gave up 6 bases and V 5 bases, and 10 bases lay outside the gene matches. CDR1 SGHTA and CDR2 FQGNSA come from the germline V gene. This CDR3 has 15 residues. The CDR3 region has the DNA TGTGCCAGCAGCCCCCCGGGACAGGGCAGGGCTGAAGCTTTCTTT. It yields the protein CASSPPGQGRAEAFF.

This clonotype was counted many times. J is TRBJ2-7 and V is TRBV7-2; D perhaps matches TRBD2 (5 bases). Germline V gene sequence: CDR1 SGHTA, CDR2 FQGNSA. The length of the CDR3 is 14 residues. Trimming took off 1 base at V and 3 bases at J, with 10 bases between the two ends. The CDR3 DNA reads as TGTGCCAGCAGCTTAGAACTAGTCAACTACGAGCAGTACTTC. Amino acids: CASSLELVNYEQYF.

At least ten counts were recorded for this clonotype. The chain recombines TRBV7-8 with TRBJ2-5; 7 bases map to TRBD2. With V trimmed by 5 bases and J by 3 bases, 6 bases remained unmatched. Germline lookup yields CDR1 SGHVS and CDR2 FQNEAQ. This CDR3 contains 14 residues. The CDR3 here is CASSLGGREETQYF. The CDR3 region has the DNA TGTGCCAGCAGCCTCGGCGGGAGAGAAGAGACCCAGTACTTC.

This clonotype was seen ten or more times. The rearrangement uses TRBV5-6 and TRBJ2-3, with a weak D call TRBD2 (6 bases). This CDR3 region has 16 residues. Looked up from germline, CDR1 is SGHDT and CDR2 is YYEEEE. The germline V and J ends were trimmed by 1 base and 2 bases, with 14 bases remaining between them. This CDR3 is CASSLSGIAVTDTQYF. The CDR3 nucleotides read TGTGCCAGCAGCTTGTCGGGAATAGCGGTCACAGATACGCAGTATTTT. Based on the CDR3 plus reference TRBV5-6 and TRBJ2-3, the full variable domain is DAGVTQSPTHLIKTRGQQVTLRCSPKSGHDTVSWYQQALGQGPQFIFQYYEEEERQRGNFPDRFSGHQFPNYSSELNVNALLLGDSALYLCASSLSGIAVTDTQYFGPGTRLTVL.

In its sample, this clonotype was seen a few times. The J gene is TRBJ1-2, the V gene TRBV6-5; 9 bases match TRBD1. CDR3 length: 16 residues. V lost 0 bases, J lost 4 bases, and 6 bases stayed unmatched. Germline V gene sequence: CDR1 MNHEY, CDR2 SVGAGI. The CDR3 coding sequence is TGTGCCAGCAGTTACTCTTTCGGGACAGGGTTCTATGGCTACACCTTC. Translating it yields CASSYSFGTGFYGYTF.